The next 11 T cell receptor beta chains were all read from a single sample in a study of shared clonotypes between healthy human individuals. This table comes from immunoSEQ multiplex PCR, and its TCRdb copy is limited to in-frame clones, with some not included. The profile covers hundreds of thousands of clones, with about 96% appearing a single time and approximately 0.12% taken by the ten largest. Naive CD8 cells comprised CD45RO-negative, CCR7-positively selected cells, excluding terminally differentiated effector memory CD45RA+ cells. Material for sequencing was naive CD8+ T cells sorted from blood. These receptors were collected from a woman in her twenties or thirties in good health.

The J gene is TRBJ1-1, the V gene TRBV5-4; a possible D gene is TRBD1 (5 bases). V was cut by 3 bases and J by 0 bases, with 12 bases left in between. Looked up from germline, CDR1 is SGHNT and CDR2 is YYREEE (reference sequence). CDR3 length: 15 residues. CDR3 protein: CASSYPGLMNTEAFF. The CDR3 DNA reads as TGTGCCAGCAGCTACCCGGGACTAATGAACACTGAAGCTTTCTTT.

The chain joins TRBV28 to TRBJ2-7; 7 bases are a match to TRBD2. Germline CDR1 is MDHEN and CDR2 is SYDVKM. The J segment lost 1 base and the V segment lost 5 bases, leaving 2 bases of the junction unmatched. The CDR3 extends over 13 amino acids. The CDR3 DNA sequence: TGTGCCAGCAGTGGGGAGGGGTCCTACGAGCAGTACTTC. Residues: CASSGEGSYEQYF.

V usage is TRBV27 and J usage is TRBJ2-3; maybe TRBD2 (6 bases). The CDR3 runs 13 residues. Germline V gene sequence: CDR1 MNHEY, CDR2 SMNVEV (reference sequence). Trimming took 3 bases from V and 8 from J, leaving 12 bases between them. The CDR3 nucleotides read TGTGCCAGCAGTTTGGGGACTGCCGGTACGCAGTATTTT. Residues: CASSLGTAGTQYF.

CDR3 in DNA: TGTGCCAGCAGCTTAGGCTTCCGGTACTCTGGAAACACCATATATTTT. Protein sequence: CASSLGFRYSGNTIYF. The J gene is TRBJ1-3, the V gene TRBV13; D unresolved. The V end was cut by 0 bases, the J end by 0 bases, with 9 bases between. The CDR3 has 16 residues. Germline loops: CDR1 PRHDT, CDR2 FYEKMQ (reference sequence).

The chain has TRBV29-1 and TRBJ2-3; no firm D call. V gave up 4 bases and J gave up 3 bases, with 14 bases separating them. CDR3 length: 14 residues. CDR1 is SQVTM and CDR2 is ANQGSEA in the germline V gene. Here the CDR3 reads CSVVLVEETDTQYF. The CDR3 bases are TGCAGCGTTGTTCTTGTGGAAGAGACAGATACGCAGTATTTT.

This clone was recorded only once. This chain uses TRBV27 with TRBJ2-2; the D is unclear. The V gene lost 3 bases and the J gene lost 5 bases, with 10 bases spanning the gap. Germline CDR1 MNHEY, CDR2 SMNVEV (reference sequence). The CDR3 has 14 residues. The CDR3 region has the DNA TGTGCCAGCAGTTTGGGTGGGCCAACCGGGGAGCTGTTTTTT. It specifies CASSLGGPTGELFF.

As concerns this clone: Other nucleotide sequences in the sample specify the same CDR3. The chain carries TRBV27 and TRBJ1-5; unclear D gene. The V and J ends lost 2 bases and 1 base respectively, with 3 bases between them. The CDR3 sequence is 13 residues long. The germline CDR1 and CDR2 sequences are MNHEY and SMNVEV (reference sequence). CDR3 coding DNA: TGTGCCAGCAGTTTAGGAAGCAATCAGCCCCAGCATTTT. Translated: CASSLGSNQPQHF.

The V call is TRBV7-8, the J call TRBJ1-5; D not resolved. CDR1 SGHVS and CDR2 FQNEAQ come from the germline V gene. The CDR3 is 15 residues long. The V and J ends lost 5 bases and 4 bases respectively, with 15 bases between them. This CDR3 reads CASSRTPDPNQPQHF. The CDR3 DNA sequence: TGTGCCAGCAGCCGTACACCCGACCCGAATCAGCCCCAGCATTTT.

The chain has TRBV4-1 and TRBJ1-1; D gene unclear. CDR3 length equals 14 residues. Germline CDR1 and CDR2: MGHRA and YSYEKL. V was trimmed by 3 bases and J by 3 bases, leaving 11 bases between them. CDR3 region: CASSHLTLYTEAFF. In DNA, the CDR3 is TGCGCCAGCAGCCATCTGACCCTTTACACTGAAGCTTTCTTT.

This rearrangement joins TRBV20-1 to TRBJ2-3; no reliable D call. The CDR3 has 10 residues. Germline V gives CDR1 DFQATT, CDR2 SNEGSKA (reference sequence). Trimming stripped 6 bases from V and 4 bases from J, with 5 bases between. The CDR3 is CSAQADTQYF. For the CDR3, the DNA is TGCAGTGCCCAGGCAGATACGCAGTATTTT.

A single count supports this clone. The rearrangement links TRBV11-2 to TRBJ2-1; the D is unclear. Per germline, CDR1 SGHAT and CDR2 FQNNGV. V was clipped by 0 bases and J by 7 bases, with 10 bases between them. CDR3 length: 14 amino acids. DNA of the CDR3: TGTGCCAGCAGCTTAGATATTAGGCAAAATGAGCAGTTCTTC. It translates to CASSLDIRQNEQFF.